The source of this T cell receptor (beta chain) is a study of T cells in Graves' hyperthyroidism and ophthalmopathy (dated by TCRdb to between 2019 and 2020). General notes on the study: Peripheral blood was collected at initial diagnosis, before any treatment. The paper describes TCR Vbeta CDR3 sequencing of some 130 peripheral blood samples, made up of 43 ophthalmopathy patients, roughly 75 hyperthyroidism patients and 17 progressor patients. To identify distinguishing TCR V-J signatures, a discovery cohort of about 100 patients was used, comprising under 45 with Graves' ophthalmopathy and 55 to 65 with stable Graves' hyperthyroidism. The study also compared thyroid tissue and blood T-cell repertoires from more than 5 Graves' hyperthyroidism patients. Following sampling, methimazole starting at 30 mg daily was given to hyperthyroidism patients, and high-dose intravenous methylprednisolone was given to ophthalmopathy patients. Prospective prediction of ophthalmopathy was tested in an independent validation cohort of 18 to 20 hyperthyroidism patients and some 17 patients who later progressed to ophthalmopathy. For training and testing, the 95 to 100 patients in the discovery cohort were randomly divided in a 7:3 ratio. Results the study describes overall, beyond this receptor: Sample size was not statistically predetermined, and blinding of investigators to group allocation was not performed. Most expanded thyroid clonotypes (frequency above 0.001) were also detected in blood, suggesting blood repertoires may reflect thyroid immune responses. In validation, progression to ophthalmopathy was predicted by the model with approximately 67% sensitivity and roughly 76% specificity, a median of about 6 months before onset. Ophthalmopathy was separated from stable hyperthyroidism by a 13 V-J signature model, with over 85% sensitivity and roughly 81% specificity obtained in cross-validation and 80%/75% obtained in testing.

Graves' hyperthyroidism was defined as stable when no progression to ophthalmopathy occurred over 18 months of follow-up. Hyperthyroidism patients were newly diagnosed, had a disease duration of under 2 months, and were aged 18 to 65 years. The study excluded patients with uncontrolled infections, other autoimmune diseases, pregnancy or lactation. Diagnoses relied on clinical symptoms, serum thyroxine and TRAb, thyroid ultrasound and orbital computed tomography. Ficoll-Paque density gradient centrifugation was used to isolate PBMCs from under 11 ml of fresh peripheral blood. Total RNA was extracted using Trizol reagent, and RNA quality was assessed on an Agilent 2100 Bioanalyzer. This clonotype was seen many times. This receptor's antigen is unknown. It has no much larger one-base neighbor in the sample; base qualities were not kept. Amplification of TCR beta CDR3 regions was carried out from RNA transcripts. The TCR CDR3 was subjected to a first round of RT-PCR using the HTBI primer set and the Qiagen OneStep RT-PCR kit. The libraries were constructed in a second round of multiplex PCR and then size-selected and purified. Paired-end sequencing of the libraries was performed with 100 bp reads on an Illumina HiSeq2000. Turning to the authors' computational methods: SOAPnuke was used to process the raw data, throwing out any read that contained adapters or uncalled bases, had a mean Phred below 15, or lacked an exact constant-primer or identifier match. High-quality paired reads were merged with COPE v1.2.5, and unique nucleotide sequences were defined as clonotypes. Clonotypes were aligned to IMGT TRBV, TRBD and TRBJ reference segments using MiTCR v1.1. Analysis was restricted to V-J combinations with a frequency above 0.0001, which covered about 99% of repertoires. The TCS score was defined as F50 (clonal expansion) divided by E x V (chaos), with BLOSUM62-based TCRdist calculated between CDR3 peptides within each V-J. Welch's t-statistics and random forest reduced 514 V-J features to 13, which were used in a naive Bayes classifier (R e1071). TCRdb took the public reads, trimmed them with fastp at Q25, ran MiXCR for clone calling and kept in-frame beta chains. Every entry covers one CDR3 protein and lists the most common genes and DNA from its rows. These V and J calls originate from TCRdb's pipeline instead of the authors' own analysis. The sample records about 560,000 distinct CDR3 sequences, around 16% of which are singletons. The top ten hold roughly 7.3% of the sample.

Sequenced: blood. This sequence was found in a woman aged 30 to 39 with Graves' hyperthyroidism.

CDR3 reads: CASSFVGGNTIYF. The DNA sequence reads TGTGCCAGCAGCTTCGTTGGGGGAAACACCATATATTTT. The chain uses TRBV11-2 and TRBJ1-3; no D gene call is confident. From its cysteine to its phenylalanine, the CDR3 spans 13 amino acids. Only the CDR3 region is kept as DNA, spanning 39 bases read in frame from base 1. Deletion took 3 bases off V and 4 bases off J, with a span of 7 bases between the germline ends. As encoded in the germline V gene, CDR1 is SGHAT while CDR2 is FQNNGV.